These 20 T cell receptor beta chains were all obtained from the same sample, sequenced in a study of tumor and adjacent non-tumor tissue in lung cancer. TCRbeta libraries were built with three rounds of nested PCR, modified from ARM-PCR. TCRdb called the multiplex PCR reads again in MiXCR, with one record for every CDR3 protein. The sample has 120,000 or so distinct CDR3 sequences; about 66% are singletons. This sample's RNA came from whole unsorted tissue. The source material was lung tumor tissue. These receptors originate from a man aged 30-40 years with non-small cell lung cancer.

The J gene is TRBJ2-4, the V gene TRBV30, with D hard to call. Per the germline V gene, CDR1 is GTSNPN and CDR2 is SVGIG (reference sequence). This CDR3 is 16 amino acids long. V lost 2 bases and J lost 6, with 20 bases in between. The CDR3 region is CAWSSPGRPGGNIQYF. Written as DNA, the CDR3 is TGTGCCTGGAGTTCCCCGGGCCGGCCTGGCGGAAACATTCAGTACTTC.

In regard to this clonotype: The junction and the germline gene differ at one end; a read error may be behind it. The rearrangement uses TRBV7-8 and TRBJ1-1; D gene unclear. Germline V gives CDR1 SGHVS, CDR2 FQNEAQ. This CDR3 comprises 11 residues. The CDR3 loop is CDSSLNNDAFF. The CDR3 DNA follows: TGTGACAGCAGCCTTAATAATGATGCCTTCTTT.

Comments on this clonotype: An end of the junction differs from the germline gene, which may be a read error. The gene calls are TRBV12-3 or TRBV12-4 and TRBJ2-2; weak D call: TRBD1 (6 bases). The CDR3 length is 17 residues. The CDR3 sequence is CASSFWAGAMNTGELFF. CDR3 coding DNA: TGTGCCAGCAGTTTTTGGGCAGGGGCAATGAACACCGGGGAGCTGTTCTTT.

The chain joins TRBV20-1 to TRBJ1-2, with 7 bases matching TRBD1. V gave up 4 bases and J gave up 5 bases; unmatched junction bases: 7. Germline V gene lookup returns CDR1 DFQATT and CDR2 SNEGSKA (reference sequence). The CDR3 is 13 residues long. Here the CDR3 reads CSAMRTGGYGYTF. In nucleotides, the CDR3 is TGCAGTGCTATGAGGACAGGAGGTTATGGCTACACCTTC.

For this clonotype: Since a much larger clone is just one base distant, this may be a read error. The chain combines TRBV6-5 with TRBJ1-1, with D perhaps TRBD1 (5 bases). The CDR3 has 14 residues. Trimming took 6 bases from V and 4 from J, leaving 15 bases between them. Germline values: CDR1 MNHEY, CDR2 SVGAGI. CDR3 protein: CASSPPREATEAFF. CDR3 bases: TGTGCCAGCAGCCCGCCCAGGGAGGCCACTGAAGCTTTCTTT.

There are many counts of this clonotype. The chain joins TRBV6-2 or TRBV6-3 to TRBJ2-1; the match to TRBD2 covers 8 bases. The germline V gene encodes CDR1 MNHEY and CDR2 SVGEGT. The trim removed 2 bases at V and 8 bases at J, leaving 17 bases unmatched. This CDR3 comprises 18 residues. CDR3 in amino acids: CASSYTLTGTSFRDEQFF. CDR3 in DNA: TGTGCCAGCAGTTACACTCTTACCGGGACTAGTTTCAGGGATGAGCAGTTCTTC.

Points on this clonotype: In this CDR3 the conserved last residue, phenylalanine or tryptophan, is missing, so a read error is likely. CDR3: CASSHALGTGQTNEKLFS. Here the CDR3 DNA reads TGCGCCAGCAGCCACGCGTTAGGGACAGGGCAAACTAATGAAAAACTGTTTTCT. This rearrangement joins TRBV4-1 to TRBJ1-4, with 9 bases fitting TRBD1. Germline-derived CDR1 and CDR2 are MGHRA and YSYEKL. V lost 3 bases and J lost 1; bases outside the gene matches: 9. This CDR3 comprises 18 residues.

About this clonotype itself: This may be a read error: a much more frequent sequence differs by one nucleotide. CDR3: CDSSHPGQNGYTF. The DNA of the CDR3 is TGCGACAGCAGCCATCCGGGGCAGAACGGCTACACCTTC. The chain uses TRBV4-3 and TRBJ1-2; D possibly corresponds to TRBD1 (5 bases). The germline V gene encodes CDR1 LGHNA and CDR2 YSLEER. The CDR3 contains 13 residues.

This clonotype came up many times. The chain has TRBV4-1 and TRBJ2-5; the D gene is possibly TRBD1 (5 bases). CDR3 size: 14 residues. From germline, CDR1 is MGHRA and CDR2 YSYEKL. The V gene lost 1 base and the J gene lost 4 bases, with 10 bases spanning the gap. CDR3 in DNA: TGCGCCAGCAGCCAAGGTGAAGGGGTAGAGACCCAGTACTTC. Protein product: CASSQGEGVETQYF.

CDR3 nucleotides: TGTGCCAGCAGTCCCACCGGGACAGACAATCAGCCCCAGCATTTT. Its translation: CASSPTGTDNQPQHF. V is TRBV7-9 and J is TRBJ1-5, with 7 bases matching TRBD1. In germline, CDR1 is SEHNR, CDR2 FQNEAQ (reference sequence). The length of the CDR3 is 15 residues. The V segment lost 6 bases and the J segment 3 bases; nucleotides outside the gene matches: 8.

Regarding this clonotype: A read error is possible here, since a much larger clone lies one base away. The chain links TRBV4-2 to TRBJ2-3; D tentatively reads TRBD1 or TRBD2 (6 bases each). The CDR3 is 16 amino acids. Germline V gives CDR1 LGHNA, CDR2 YNFKEQ. The CDR3 DNA reads as TGTGTCAGCAGCCAGCTCGGGGGCCACAGAACAGATACGCAGTATTTT. Translated, it gives CVSSQLGGHRTDTQYF.

On this clonotype: This may stem from a read error, because a much larger clone lies one nucleotide away. The rearrangement uses TRBV6-2 or TRBV6-3 and TRBJ2-6, with D perhaps TRBD1 (5 bases). The CDR3 runs 14 residues. Per the germline V gene, CDR1 is MNHEY and CDR2 is SVGEGT. The CDR3 spells CVSSDSSGANVLTF. Written as DNA, the CDR3 is TGTGTCAGCAGCGACAGCTCTGGGGCCAACGTCCTGACTTTC.

This chain uses TRBV11-3 with TRBJ1-1; 9 bases match TRBD1. Germline V gene data show CDR1 as SGHNT and CDR2 as YENEEA. Trimming removed 9 bases from V and 3 bases from J; junction bases left unmatched: 8. This CDR3 comprises 14 residues. The CDR3 DNA reads TGTGCCAGAGGCACGGGACAGGGAGACACTGAAGCTTTCTTT. This encodes CARGTGQGDTEAFF.

This rearrangement joins TRBV5-1 to TRBJ2-3, with TRBD2 identical over 11 bases. The CDR3 consists of 15 residues. V lost 0 bases, J lost 3 bases, and 0 bases stayed unmatched. Per the germline V gene, CDR1 is SGHRS and CDR2 is YFSETQ. The CDR3 nucleotides are TGCGCCAGCAGCTTGGCTAGCGGGAGGACAGATACGCAGTATTTT. The encoded protein is CASSLASGRTDTQYF.

Points on this clonotype: The junction departs from the called germline gene at one end, perhaps through a read error. The chain links TRBV6-5 to TRBJ2-5; D is undetermined. In germline, CDR1 is MNHEY, CDR2 SVGAGI. This CDR3 region has 14 residues. CDR3 nucleotide sequence: TGTGCCAGCTGTTACGACGGCAGTAAAGAGACCCAGTACTTC. Its protein product is CASCYDGSKETQYF.

As for this clonotype: A read error may explain this, as a much larger clone is one base away. This chain connects TRBV13 to TRBJ2-7; TRBD1 matches 11 bases. CDR1 is PRHDT and CDR2 is FYEKMQ in the germline V gene (reference sequence). This CDR3 has 12 amino acids. CDR3 sequence reads: CACSLGQGVAYF. CDR3 DNA: TGTGCCTGCAGCTTGGGACAGGGGGTAGCGTACTTC.

The chain couples TRBV6-4 to TRBJ2-1; 9 nucleotides agree with TRBD2. The V gene end was trimmed by 3 bases and the J gene end by 3 bases; junction bases not matched to a gene: 3. The CDR3 totals 15 residues. CDR1 MRHNA and CDR2 SNTAGT come from the germline V gene. The CDR3 DNA follows: TGTGCCAGCAGTGAGGTTAGCGGGAGCTACAATGAGCAGTTCTTC. This translates into CASSEVSGSYNEQFF.

A note on this clonotype: A much larger clonotype is one base distant, so this may be a read error. The CDR3 carries no conserved terminal phenylalanine or tryptophan, so it likely arises from a read error. V and J are TRBV20-1 and TRBJ2-2; tentatively, D is TRBD2 (6 bases). The CDR3 contains 13 residues. Germline lookup yields CDR1 DFQATT and CDR2 SNEGSKA (reference sequence). V shed 8 bases and J shed 3 bases, with 13 bases lying between them. In nucleotides, the CDR3 is TGCAGTATTTGGCGGGGCGACACCGGGGAGCTGTTTTCT. Protein sequence: CSIWRGDTGELFS.

With respect to this clonotype: The junction and the germline gene differ at one end; a read error may be behind it. The J gene is TRBJ2-7, the V gene TRBV20-1; TRBD1 matches 7 bases. This CDR3 contains 12 residues. Germline V gives CDR1 DFQATT, CDR2 SNEGSKA (reference sequence). This CDR3 reads CSVGTVTYEQYF. For the CDR3, the DNA is TGCAGTGTCGGGACAGTCACCTACGAGCAATACTTC.

Note on this clonotype: Being one base from a much bigger clone, this may be a read error. CDR3 coding DNA: TGTGCCAGCAGACTATCCTACAATGAGCAGCTCTTC. This encodes CASRLSYNEQLF. The chain employs TRBV6-1 and TRBJ2-1; no clear D. The germline gives CDR1 MNHNS, CDR2 SASEGT. This CDR3 is built from 12 residues.